This T cell receptor (beta chain) was sequenced for a study of blood T cell repertoires in COVID-19. Across the study: PBMCs, B-cell-depleted T cells, or T cells provided the cDNA or gDNA that made up the material.

Seattle patients were enrolled during active infection and followed longitudinally. Measured with immunoSEQ multiplex PCR; TCRdb has only the in-frame clones, and not every one. The table records 170,000 or so clones, around four fifths of them present only once. Germline-derived CDR1 and CDR2 are SGHRS and YFSETQ. The CDR3 spans 16 residues. Between the trimmed V and J ends, which lost 5 bases and 2 bases, there was a span of 19 bases. The sample comprised peripheral blood. This TCR was sampled from a woman in her 70s with COVID-19, enrolled during active disease. The chain has TRBV5-1 and TRBJ2-5; D possibly corresponds to TRBD1 (9 bases). The DNA for the CDR3 is TGCGCCAGCAGTGGCGGGGGGACAGGGAATCAAGAGACCCAGTACTTC. This gives the protein CASSGGGTGNQETQYF. The variable domain in full, completed from reference TRBV5-1 and TRBJ2-5, reads KAGVTQTPRYLIKTRGQQVTLSCSPISGHRSVSWYQQTPGQGLQFLFEYFSETQRNKGNFPGRFSGRQFSNSRSEMNVSTLELGDSALYLCASSGGGTGNQETQYFGPGTRLLVL.